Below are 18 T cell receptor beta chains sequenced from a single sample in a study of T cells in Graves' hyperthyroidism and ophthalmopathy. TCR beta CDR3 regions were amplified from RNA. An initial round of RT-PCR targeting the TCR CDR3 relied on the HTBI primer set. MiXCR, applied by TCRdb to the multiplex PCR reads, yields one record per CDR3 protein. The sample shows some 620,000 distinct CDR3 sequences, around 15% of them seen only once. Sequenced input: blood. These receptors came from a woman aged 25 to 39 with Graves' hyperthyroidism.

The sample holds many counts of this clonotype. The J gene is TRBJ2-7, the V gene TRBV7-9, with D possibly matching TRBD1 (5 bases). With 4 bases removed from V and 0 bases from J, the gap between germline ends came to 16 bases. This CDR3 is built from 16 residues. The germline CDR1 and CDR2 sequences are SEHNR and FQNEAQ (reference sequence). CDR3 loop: CASSSSTDPTSYEQYF. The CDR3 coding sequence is TGTGCCAGCAGCTCCTCGACAGACCCTACCTCCTACGAGCAGTACTTC.

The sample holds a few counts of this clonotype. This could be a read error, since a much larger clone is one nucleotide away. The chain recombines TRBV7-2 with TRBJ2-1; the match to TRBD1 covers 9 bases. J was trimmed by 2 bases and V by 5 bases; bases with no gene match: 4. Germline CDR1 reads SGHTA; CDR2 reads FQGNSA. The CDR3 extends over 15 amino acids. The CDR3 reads CASSTRDRAYNEQFF. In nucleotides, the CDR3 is TGTGCCAGCAGCACACGGGACAGGGCCTACAATGAGCAGTTCTTC. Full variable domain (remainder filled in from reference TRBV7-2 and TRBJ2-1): GAGVSQSPSNKVTEKGKDVELRCDPISGHTALYWYRQSLGQGLEFLIYFQGNSAPDKSGLPSDRFSAERTGGSVSTLTIQRTQQEDSAVYLCASSTRDRAYNEQFFGPGTRLTVL.

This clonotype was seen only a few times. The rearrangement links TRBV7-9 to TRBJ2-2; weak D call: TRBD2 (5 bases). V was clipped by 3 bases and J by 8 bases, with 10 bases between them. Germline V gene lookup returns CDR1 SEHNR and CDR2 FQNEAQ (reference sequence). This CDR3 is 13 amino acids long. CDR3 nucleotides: TGTGCCAGCAGCTTTCTAGCTCGGGGGGAGCTGTTTTTT. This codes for CASSFLARGELFF.

The CDR3 protein is CASAPDRSGNEQFF. CDR3 DNA: TGTGCCAGTGCACCTGACAGGTCAGGGAATGAGCAGTTCTTC. The J gene is TRBJ2-1, the V gene TRBV19; D is possibly TRBD1 (6 bases). This CDR3 is built from 14 residues. Trimming took 8 bases from V and 7 from J, leaving 18 bases between them. CDR1 and CDR2 (germline): LNHDA, SQIVND (reference sequence).

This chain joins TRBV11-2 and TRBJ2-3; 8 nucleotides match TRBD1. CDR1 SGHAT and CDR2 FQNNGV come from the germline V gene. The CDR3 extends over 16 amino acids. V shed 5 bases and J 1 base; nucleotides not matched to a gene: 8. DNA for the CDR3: TGTGCCAGCAGCGACGAGGTGGGACAGGGCACAGATACGCAGTATTTT. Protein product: CASSDEVGQGTDTQYF.

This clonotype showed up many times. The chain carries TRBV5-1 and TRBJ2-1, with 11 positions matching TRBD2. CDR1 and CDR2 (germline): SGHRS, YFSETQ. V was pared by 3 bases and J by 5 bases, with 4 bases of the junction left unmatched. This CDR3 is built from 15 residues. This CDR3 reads CASSSGLAANNEQFF. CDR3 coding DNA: TGCGCCAGCAGCTCGGGACTAGCGGCCAACAATGAGCAGTTCTTC.

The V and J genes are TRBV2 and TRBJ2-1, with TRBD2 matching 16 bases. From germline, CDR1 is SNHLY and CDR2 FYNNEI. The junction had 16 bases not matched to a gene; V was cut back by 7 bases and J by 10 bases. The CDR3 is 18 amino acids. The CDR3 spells CASTPGLAGGPRAGEQFF. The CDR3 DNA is TGTGCCAGCACCCCGGGACTAGCGGGAGGGCCGAGGGCGGGGGAGCAGTTCTTC. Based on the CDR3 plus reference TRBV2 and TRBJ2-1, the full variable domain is EPEVTQTPSHQVTQMGQEVILRCVPISNHLYFYWYRQILGQKVEFLVSFYNNEISEKSEIFDDQFSVERPDGSNFTLKIRSTKLEDSAMYFCASTPGLAGGPRAGEQFFGPGTRLTVL.

The CDR3 nucleotides read TGTGCCAGCAGTTGGGGCCTAGCGGGGTTGAACACCGGGGAGCTGTTTTTT. Encoded protein: CASSWGLAGLNTGELFF. V usage is TRBV6-5 and J usage is TRBJ2-2; 9 nucleotides align to TRBD2. Trimming cost V 4 bases and J 1 base; bases outside gene matches: 7. The CDR3 has 17 amino acids. From germline, CDR1 is MNHEY and CDR2 SVGAGI.

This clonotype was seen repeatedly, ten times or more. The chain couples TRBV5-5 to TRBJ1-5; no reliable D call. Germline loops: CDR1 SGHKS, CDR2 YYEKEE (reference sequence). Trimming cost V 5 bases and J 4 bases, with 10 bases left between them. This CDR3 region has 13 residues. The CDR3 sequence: CASSRSVNQPQHF. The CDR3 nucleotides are TGTGCCAGCAGTCGGTCAGTTAATCAGCCCCAGCATTTT.

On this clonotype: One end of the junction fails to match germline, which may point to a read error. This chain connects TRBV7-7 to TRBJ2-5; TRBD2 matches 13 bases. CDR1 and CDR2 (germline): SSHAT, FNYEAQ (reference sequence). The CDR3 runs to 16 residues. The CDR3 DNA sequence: TGTGCTAGCAGCCGGGGACTAGCGGGACACCAAGAGACCCAGTACTTC. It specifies CASSRGLAGHQETQYF.

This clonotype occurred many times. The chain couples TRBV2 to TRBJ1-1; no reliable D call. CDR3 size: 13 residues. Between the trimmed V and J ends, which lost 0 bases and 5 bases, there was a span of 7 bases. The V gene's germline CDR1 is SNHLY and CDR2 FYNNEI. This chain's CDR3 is CASSEAGGTEAFF. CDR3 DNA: TGTGCCAGCAGTGAAGCAGGAGGGACTGAAGCTTTCTTT.

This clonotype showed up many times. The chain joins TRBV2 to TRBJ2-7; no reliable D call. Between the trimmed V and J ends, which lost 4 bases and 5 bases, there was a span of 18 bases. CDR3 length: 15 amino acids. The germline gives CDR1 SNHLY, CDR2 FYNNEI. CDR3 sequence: CASSAQRTAHDEQYF. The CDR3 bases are TGTGCCAGCAGTGCCCAGAGAACGGCCCACGACGAGCAGTACTTC.

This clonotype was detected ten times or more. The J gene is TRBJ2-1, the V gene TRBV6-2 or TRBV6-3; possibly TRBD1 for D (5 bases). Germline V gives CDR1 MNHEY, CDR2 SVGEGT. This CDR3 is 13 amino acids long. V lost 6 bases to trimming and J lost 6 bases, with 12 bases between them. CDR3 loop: CASSLDSPNEQFF. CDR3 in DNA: TGTGCCAGCAGCTTAGACAGCCCCAATGAGCAGTTCTTC.

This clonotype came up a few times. The CDR3 loop reads CASRTCRERRTEAFF. In DNA form, the CDR3 reads TGTGCCAGCAGGACATGCAGGGAAAGACGGACTGAAGCTTTCTTT. The V and J genes are TRBV27 and TRBJ1-1; D is possibly TRBD1 (5 bases). Germline loops: CDR1 MNHEY, CDR2 SMNVEV (reference sequence). CDR3 length: 15 amino acids. V was pared by 6 bases and J by 5 bases, with 19 bases between.

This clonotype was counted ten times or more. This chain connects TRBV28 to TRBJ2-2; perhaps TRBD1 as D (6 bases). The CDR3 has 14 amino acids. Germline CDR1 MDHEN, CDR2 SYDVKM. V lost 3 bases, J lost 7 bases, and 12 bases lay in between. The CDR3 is CASSFQGHGGELFF. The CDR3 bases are TGTGCCAGCAGTTTTCAGGGGCATGGCGGGGAGCTGTTTTTT.

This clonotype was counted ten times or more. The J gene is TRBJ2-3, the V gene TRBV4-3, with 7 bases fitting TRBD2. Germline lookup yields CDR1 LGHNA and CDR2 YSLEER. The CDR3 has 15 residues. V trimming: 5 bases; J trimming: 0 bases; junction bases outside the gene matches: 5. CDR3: CASSFSSGSTDTQYF. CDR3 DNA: TGCGCCAGCAGCTTCTCTAGCGGCAGCACAGATACGCAGTATTTT.

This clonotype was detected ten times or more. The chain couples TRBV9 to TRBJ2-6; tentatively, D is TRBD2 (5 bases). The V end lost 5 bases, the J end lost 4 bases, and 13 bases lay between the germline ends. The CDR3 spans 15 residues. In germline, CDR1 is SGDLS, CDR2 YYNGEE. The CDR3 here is CASSVGGSGANVLTF. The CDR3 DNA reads TGTGCCAGCAGTGTCGGAGGATCCGGGGCCAACGTCCTGACTTTC.

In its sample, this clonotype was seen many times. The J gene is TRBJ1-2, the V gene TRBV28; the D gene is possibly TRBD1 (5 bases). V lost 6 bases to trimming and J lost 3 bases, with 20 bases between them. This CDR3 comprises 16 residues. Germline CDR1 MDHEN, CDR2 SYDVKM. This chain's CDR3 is CASRVLTPGTDYGYTF. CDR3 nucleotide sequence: TGTGCCAGCAGAGTGCTCACCCCAGGGACCGACTATGGCTACACCTTC.